This T cell receptor (beta chain) was found in a study of T cell repertoires in cytomegalovirus infection. Study as a whole: Signatures in public TCR beta sequences pointed to both CMV infection and matching HLA type.

MiXCR was run by TCRdb on the reads, yielding one entry per CDR3 protein. The sample has some 110,000 distinct CDR3 sequences, 10% seen once. Germline values: CDR1 SGHAT, CDR2 FQNNGV. V lost 3 bases and J lost 1, with 15 bases in between. The length of the CDR3 is 16 residues. The table lists this clonotype with many counts. The target antigen is unknown. The receptor comes from a human donor in good health (CMV status not recorded). Some clones in this sample may be carry-over from other donors' samples. Specimen: PBMCs, sequenced either directly or after in vitro stimulation (not recorded which). The gene calls are TRBV11-2 and TRBJ2-5; TRBD1 might be the D (8 bases). CDR3 bases: TGTGCCAGCAGCTTTGGAGCGGGACAGGCCCAAGAGACCCAGTACTTC. This encodes CASSFGAGQAQETQYF.